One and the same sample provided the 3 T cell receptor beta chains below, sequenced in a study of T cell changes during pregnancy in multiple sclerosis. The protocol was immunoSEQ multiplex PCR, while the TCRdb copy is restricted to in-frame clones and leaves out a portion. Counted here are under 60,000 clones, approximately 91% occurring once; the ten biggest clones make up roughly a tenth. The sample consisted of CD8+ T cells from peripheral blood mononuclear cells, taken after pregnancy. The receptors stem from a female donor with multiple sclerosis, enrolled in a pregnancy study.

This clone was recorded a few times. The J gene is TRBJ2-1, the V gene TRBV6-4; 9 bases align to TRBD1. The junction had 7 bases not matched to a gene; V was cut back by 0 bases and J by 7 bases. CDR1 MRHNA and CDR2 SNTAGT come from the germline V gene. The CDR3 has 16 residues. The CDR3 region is CASSDSAGQGENEQFF. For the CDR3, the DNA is TGTGCCAGCAGTGACTCTGCGGGACAGGGTGAAAATGAGCAGTTCTTC.

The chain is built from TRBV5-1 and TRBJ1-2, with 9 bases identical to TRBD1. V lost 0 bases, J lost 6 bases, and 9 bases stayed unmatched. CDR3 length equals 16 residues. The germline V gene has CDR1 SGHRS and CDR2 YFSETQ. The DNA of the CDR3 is TGCGCCAGCAGCTTGGCTCCGGGACAGGGAGTGGATGGCTACACCTTC. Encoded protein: CASSLAPGQGVDGYTF.

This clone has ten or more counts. The chain's CDR3 is CASSEGEAGGPYGYTF. CDR3 in DNA: TGTGCCAGCAGTGAGGGGGAAGCAGGGGGACCCTATGGCTACACCTTC. This chain uses TRBV6-1 with TRBJ1-2, with 7 bases identical to TRBD1. Germline V gene sequence: CDR1 MNHNS, CDR2 SASEGT. J gave up 4 bases and V 3 bases, and 11 bases lay outside the gene matches. The CDR3 is 16 residues long.